These 5 T cell receptor beta chains were sequenced from one sample in a study of technical replicates of blood from several donors. Using immunoSEQ multiplex PCR, the repertoire was profiled, and TCRdb retains in-frame clones only, with some absent. The sample holds 75,000 to 95,000 clones; 90% to 97% are singletons and the top ten take 0.36%. The material sequenced was T cells isolated from PBMCs. These TCRs come from a human donor in good health.

The rearrangement links TRBV19 to TRBJ2-1; D might be TRBD1 (6 bases). V lost 5 bases and J 8 bases, leaving 16 bases between the germline ends. Per the germline V gene, CDR1 is LNHDA and CDR2 is SQIVND (reference sequence). The CDR3 has 14 residues. The CDR3 bases are TGTGCCAGTAGTTCGACCAGGACAGCGGATGAGCAGTTCTTC. It yields the protein CASSSTRTADEQFF.

This clone was detected once. The J gene is TRBJ2-5, the V gene TRBV28; TRBD1 matches at 7 bases. The germline V gene encodes CDR1 MDHEN and CDR2 SYDVKM. J lost 7 bases, V lost 6 bases, and 8 bases had no gene match. The CDR3 runs 13 residues. The CDR3 sequence is CASRTTGEGTQYF. CDR3 in DNA: TGTGCCAGCAGGACAACAGGGGAAGGGACCCAGTACTTC.

The count of this clone is one. The V and J genes are TRBV4-1 and TRBJ1-1; the D gene is possibly TRBD1 (6 bases). In germline, CDR1 is MGHRA, CDR2 YSYEKL. The CDR3 length is 15 residues. The V end lost 0 bases, the J end lost 5 bases, and 13 bases lay between the germline ends. The CDR3 nucleotides read TGCGCCAGCAGCCAAGATCGGGCTCAGGGGACTGAAGCTTTCTTT. It specifies CASSQDRAQGTEAFF.

The V and J genes are TRBV27 and TRBJ2-7; D is ambiguous. Trimming shortened V by 0 bases and J by 3 bases, and 12 bases separated the two germline ends. The CDR3 loop spans 15 amino acids. Germline loops: CDR1 MNHEY, CDR2 SMNVEV (reference sequence). CDR3 protein: CASSLSTGLNYEQYF. CDR3 DNA sequence: TGTGCCAGCAGTTTATCGACCGGGTTGAACTACGAGCAGTACTTC.

The gene calls are TRBV13 and TRBJ2-7, with TRBD2 identical over 7 bases. The CDR3 consists of 14 residues. Losses at the gene ends were 4 bases for V and 3 bases for J; bases not matched to a gene: 6. CDR1 PRHDT and CDR2 FYEKMQ come from the germline V gene (reference sequence). Written as DNA, the CDR3 is TGTGCCAGCAGCTCCGCCGCTAGCGGCTACGAGCAGTACTTC. This translates into CASSSAASGYEQYF.